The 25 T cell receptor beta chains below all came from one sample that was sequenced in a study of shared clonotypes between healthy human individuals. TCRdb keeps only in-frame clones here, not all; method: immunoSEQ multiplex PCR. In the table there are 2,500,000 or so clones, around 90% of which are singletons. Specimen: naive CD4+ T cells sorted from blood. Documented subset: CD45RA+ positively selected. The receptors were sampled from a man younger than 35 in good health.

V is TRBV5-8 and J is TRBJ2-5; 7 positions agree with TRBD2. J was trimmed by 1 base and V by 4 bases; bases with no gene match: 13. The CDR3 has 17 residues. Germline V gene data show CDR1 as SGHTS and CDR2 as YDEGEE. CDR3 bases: TGTGCCAGCAGCCTGGGGTGGAGCGGGGCTTCCCAAGAGACCCAGTACTTC. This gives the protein CASSLGWSGASQETQYF.

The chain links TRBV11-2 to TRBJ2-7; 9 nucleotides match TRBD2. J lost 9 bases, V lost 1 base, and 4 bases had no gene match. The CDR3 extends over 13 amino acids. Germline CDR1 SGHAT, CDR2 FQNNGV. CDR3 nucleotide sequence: TGTGCCAGCAGCTTAGCGGGACTAGCTGTGCAGTACTTC. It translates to CASSLAGLAVQYF.

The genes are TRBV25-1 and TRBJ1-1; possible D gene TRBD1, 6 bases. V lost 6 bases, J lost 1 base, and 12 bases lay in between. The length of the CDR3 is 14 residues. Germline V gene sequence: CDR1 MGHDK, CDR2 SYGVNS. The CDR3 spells CASRQTGSNTEAFF. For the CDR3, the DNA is TGTGCCAGCAGGCAGACAGGATCGAACACTGAAGCTTTCTTT.

The CDR3 DNA reads as TGTGCCATCAGTGAGGATAAAGGACATAAAGAGCAGTACTTC. Translating it yields CAISEDKGHKEQYF. The chain has TRBV10-3 and TRBJ2-7; D possibly corresponds to TRBD1 (5 bases). V gave up 2 bases and J gave up 7 bases, with 15 bases separating them. Per germline, CDR1 ENHRY and CDR2 SYGVKD. This CDR3 region has 14 residues.

CDR3 nucleotide sequence: TGTGCCTGGAGTCCGGAGGCCCCTCGGGAGCAGTACTTC. This encodes CAWSPEAPREQYF. This sequence joins TRBV30 and TRBJ2-7, with D maybe TRBD2 (5 bases). The V end lost 2 bases, the J end lost 7 bases, and 15 bases lay between the germline ends. Germline V CDR1 and CDR2: GTSNPN, SVGIG (reference sequence). There are 13 residues in the CDR3. Based on the CDR3 plus reference TRBV30 and TRBJ2-7, the full variable domain is SQTIHQWPATLVQPVGSPLSLECTVEGTSNPNLYWYRQAAGRGLQLLFYSVGIGQISSEVPQNLSASRPQDRQFILSSKKLLLSDSGFYLCAWSPEAPREQYFGPGTRLTVT.

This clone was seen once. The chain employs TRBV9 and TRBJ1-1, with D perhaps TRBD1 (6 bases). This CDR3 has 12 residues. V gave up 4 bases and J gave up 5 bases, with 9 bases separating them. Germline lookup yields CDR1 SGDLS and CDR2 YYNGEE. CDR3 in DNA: TGTGCCAGCAGCCAGACAGGTACTGAAGCTTTCTTT. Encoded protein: CASSQTGTEAFF.

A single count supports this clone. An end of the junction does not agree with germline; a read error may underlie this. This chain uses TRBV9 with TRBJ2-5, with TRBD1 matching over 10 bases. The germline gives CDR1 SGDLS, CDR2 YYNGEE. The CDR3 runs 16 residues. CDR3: CASSVGDRGHQETQYF. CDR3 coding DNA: TGTGCCAGCAGCGTAGGGGACAGGGGCCACCAGGAGACCCAGTACTTC.

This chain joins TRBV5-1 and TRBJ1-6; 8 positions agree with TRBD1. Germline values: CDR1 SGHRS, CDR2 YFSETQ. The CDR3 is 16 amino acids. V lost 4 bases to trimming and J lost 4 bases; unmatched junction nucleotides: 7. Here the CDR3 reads CASSPTRTGYNSPLHF. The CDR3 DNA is TGCGCCAGCAGCCCTACCAGGACAGGGTATAATTCACCCCTCCACTTT.

The CDR3 nucleotides are TGTGCCAGCAGTTCGACAGGGGGCAGGACTGAAGCTTTCTTT. It codes for CASSSTGGRTEAFF. The chain links TRBV6-5 to TRBJ1-1, with 10 positions matching TRBD1. The CDR3 runs to 14 residues. The V segment lost 4 bases and the J segment 5 bases; nucleotides outside the gene matches: 4. CDR1 MNHEY and CDR2 SVGAGI come from the germline V gene.

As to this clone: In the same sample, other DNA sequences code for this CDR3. The CDR3 loop is CASSTQGTGELFF. The CDR3 DNA reads TGTGCCAGTAGTACACAGGGGACCGGGGAGCTGTTTTTT. J is TRBJ2-2 and V is TRBV19, with 7 bases identical to TRBD1. Trimming removed 4 bases from V and 5 bases from J; junction bases left unmatched: 1. CDR1 and CDR2 from the germline V gene are LNHDA and SQIVND (reference sequence). This CDR3 has 13 residues.

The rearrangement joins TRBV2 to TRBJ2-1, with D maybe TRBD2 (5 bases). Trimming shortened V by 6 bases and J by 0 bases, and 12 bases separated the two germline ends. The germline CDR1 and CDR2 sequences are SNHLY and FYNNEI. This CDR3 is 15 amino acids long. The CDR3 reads CASSERRSSYNEQFF. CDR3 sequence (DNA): TGTGCCAGCAGCGAGCGGAGGAGCTCCTACAATGAGCAGTTCTTC.

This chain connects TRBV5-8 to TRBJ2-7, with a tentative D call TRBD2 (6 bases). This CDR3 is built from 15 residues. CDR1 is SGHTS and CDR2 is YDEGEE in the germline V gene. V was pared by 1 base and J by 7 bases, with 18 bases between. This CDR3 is CASSLRRLGSWEQYF. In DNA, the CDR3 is TGTGCCAGCAGCTTGCGGAGACTAGGCTCTTGGGAGCAGTACTTC.

This CDR3 is CASSVGVKNRETQYF. CDR3 DNA: TGTGCCAGCAGCGTAGGGGTAAAGAACCGGGAGACCCAGTACTTC. This rearrangement joins TRBV9 to TRBJ2-5; D is unresolved. Between the trimmed V and J ends, which lost 0 bases and 5 bases, there was a span of 14 bases. The CDR3 spans 15 residues. Germline values: CDR1 SGDLS, CDR2 YYNGEE. Full variable domain (outside the CDR3, taken from reference TRBV9 and TRBJ2-5): DSGVTQTPKHLITATGQRVTLRCSPRSGDLSVYWYQQSLDQGLQFLIQYYNGEERAKGNILERFSAQQFPDLHSELNLSSLELGDSALYFCASSVGVKNRETQYFGPGTRLLVL.

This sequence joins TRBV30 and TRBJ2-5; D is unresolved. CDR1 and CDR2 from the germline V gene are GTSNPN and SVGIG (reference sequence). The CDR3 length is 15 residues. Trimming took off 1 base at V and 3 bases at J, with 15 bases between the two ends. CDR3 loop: CAWSGGNSLKETQYF. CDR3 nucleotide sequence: TGTGCCTGGAGTGGGGGTAATAGCCTTAAAGAGACCCAGTACTTC.

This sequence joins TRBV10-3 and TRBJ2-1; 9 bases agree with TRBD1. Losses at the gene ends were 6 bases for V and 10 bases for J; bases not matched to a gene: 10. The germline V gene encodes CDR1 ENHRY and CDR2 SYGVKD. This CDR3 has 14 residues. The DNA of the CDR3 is TGTGCCATCAGACTTACCGGGACAGGGTCCGAGCAGTTCTTC. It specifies CAIRLTGTGSEQFF.

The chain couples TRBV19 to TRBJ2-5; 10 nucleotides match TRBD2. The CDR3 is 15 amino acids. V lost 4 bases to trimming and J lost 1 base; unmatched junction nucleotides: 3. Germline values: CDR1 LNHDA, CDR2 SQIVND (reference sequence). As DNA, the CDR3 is TGTGCCAGTAGTAGAGCTAGCGGGGGCCAAGAGACCCAGTACTTC. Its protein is CASSRASGGQETQYF.

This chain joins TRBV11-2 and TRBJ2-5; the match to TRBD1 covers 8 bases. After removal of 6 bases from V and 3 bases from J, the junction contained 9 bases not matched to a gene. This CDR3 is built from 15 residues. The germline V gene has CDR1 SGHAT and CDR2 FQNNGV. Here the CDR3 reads CASRKPGTGKETQYF. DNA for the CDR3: TGTGCCAGCAGAAAACCCGGGACAGGCAAAGAGACCCAGTACTTC.

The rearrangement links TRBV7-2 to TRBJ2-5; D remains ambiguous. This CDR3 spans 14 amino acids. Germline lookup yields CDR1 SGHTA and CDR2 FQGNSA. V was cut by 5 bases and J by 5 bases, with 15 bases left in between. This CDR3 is CASSLPLRSETQYF. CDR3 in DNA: TGTGCCAGCAGCCTACCCCTGCGATCTGAGACCCAGTACTTC. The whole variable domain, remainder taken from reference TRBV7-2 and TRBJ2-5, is GAGVSQSPSNKVTEKGKDVELRCDPISGHTALYWYRQSLGQGLEFLIYFQGNSAPDKSGLPSDRFSAERTGGSVSTLTIQRTQQEDSAVYLCASSLPLRSETQYFGPGTRLLVL.

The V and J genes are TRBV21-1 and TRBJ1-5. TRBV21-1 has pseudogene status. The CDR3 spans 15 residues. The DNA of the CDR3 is TGTGCCAGCAGCAACAAGGGTCTAGGGAATCAGCCCCAGCATTTT. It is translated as CASSNKGLGNQPQHF.

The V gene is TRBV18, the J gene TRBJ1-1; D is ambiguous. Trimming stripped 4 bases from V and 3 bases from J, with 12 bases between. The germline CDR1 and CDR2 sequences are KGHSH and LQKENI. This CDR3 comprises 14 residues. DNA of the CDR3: TGTGCCAGCTCACTTAATTTGAAGGACACTGAAGCTTTCTTT. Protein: CASSLNLKDTEAFF.

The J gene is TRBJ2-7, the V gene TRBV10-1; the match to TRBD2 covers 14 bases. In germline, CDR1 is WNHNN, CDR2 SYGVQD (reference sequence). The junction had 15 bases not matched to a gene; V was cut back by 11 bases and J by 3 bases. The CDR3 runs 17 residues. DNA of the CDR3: TGCGCCGCAGGACTAGCGGGGGGCCCAGGTGGGAACTACGAGCAGTACTTC. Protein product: CAAGLAGGPGGNYEQYF.

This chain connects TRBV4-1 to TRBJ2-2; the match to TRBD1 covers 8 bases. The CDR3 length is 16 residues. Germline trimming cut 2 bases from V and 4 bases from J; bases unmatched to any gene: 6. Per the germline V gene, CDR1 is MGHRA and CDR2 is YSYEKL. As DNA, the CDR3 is TGCGCCAGCAGCCAACGACAGGGGCTAGGCACCGGGGAGCTGTTTTTT. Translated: CASSQRQGLGTGELFF.

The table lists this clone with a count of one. The CDR3 DNA is TGTGCCAGCAGTTTAGCCCCAAACACTGAAGCTTTCTTT. This codes for CASSLAPNTEAFF. The chain uses TRBV28 and TRBJ1-1; D ambiguous. Germline V gives CDR1 MDHEN, CDR2 SYDVKM. The V gene lost 2 bases and the J gene lost 2 bases, with 6 bases spanning the gap. The CDR3 spans 13 residues.

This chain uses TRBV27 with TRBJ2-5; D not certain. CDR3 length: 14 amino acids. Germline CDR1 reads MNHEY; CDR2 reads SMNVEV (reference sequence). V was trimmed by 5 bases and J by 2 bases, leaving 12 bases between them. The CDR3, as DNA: TGTGCCAGCAGTCCCGGACGGATACAAGAGACCCAGTACTTC. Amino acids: CASSPGRIQETQYF.

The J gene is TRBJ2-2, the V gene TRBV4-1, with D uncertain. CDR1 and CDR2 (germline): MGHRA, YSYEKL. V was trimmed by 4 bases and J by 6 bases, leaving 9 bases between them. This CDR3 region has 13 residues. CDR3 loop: CASSRMPPGELFF. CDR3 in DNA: TGCGCCAGCAGCCGCATGCCCCCCGGGGAGCTGTTTTTT.